The 32 T cell receptor beta chains given below trace back to one sample, sequenced in a study of cytomegalovirus exposure and HLA in healthy donors. Data came from immunoSEQ multiplex PCR; TCRdb stores just in-frame clones and leaves some out. The repertoire consists of approximately 160,000 clones, with 86% occurring once and the leading ten covering 2% to 2.5%. Sequencing was carried out using PBMCs. Receptor source: a woman aged 18-35 years in good health and CMV-seronegative.

The chain joins TRBV7-9 to TRBJ1-1, with no clear D. Trimming cost V 3 bases and J 5 bases, with 7 bases left between them. Germline CDR1 reads SEHNR; CDR2 reads FQNEAQ (reference sequence). The CDR3 covers 12 residues. The CDR3 region has the DNA TGTGCCAGCAGCTTTGGGAGTACTGAAGCTTTCTTT. Protein sequence: CASSFGSTEAFF.

The chain employs TRBV5-1 and TRBJ2-1; 10 bases map to TRBD2. CDR1 is SGHRS, CDR2 YFSETQ, per germline. The CDR3 is 20 residues long. With 0 bases clipped from V and 6 bases from J, the junction kept 18 bases outside the gene matches. The CDR3 sequence: CASSLGTSGTYPGAFNEQFF. The CDR3 region has the DNA TGCGCCAGCAGCTTGGGAACTAGCGGGACTTATCCCGGGGCTTTCAATGAGCAGTTCTTC.

V usage is TRBV4-3 and J usage is TRBJ2-7; 11 bases align to TRBD2. The germline CDR1 and CDR2 sequences are LGHNA and YSLEER. CDR3 length equals 15 residues. Unmatched junction bases numbered 9, after V lost 4 bases and J lost 7 bases. CDR3 in amino acids: CASSPGTSGASEQYF. CDR3 coding DNA: TGCGCCAGCAGCCCCGGGACTAGCGGTGCCTCAGAGCAGTACTTC.

This sequence joins TRBV2 and TRBJ1-1; D is ambiguous. The V and J ends lost 9 bases and 3 bases respectively, with 11 bases between them. In germline, CDR1 is SNHLY, CDR2 FYNNEI. The CDR3 extends over 12 amino acids. CDR3 loop: CASKSRDTEAFF. The CDR3 DNA follows: TGTGCCAGTAAATCGCGTGACACTGAAGCTTTCTTT.

The chain has TRBV6-1 and TRBJ1-1; possible D gene TRBD1, 5 bases. This CDR3 is 13 amino acids long. V lost 8 bases, J lost 0 bases, and 10 bases lay in between. Germline V CDR1 and CDR2: MNHNS, SASEGT. The CDR3 reads CASRQYMNTEAFF. The CDR3 DNA sequence: TGTGCCAGCCGACAGTACATGAACACTGAAGCTTTCTTT.

The chain recombines TRBV4-1 with TRBJ1-5; D might be TRBD1 (6 bases). The CDR3 is 17 residues long. The V end lost 1 base, the J end lost 3 bases, and 16 bases lay between the germline ends. Per the germline V gene, CDR1 is MGHRA and CDR2 is YSYEKL. The chain's CDR3 is CASSQVPNRVINQPQHF. CDR3 nucleotide sequence: TGCGCCAGCAGCCAAGTCCCGAACAGGGTCATCAATCAGCCCCAGCATTTT.

The count of this clone is one. This chain connects TRBV2 to TRBJ2-2; 9 bases agree with TRBD1. V lost 7 bases to trimming and J lost 6 bases; unmatched junction nucleotides: 6. The CDR3 loop spans 14 amino acids. Per the germline V gene, CDR1 is SNHLY and CDR2 is FYNNEI. CDR3 DNA: TGTGCCAGCACCCGGGACAGGGATGCCGGGGAGCTGTTTTTT. It codes for CASTRDRDAGELFF.

The gene calls are TRBV7-9 and TRBJ2-7; D unresolved. Trimming pared 0 bases from V and 3 bases from J, leaving 6 bases between. The CDR3 contains 13 residues. Germline CDR1 and CDR2: SEHNR and FQNEAQ (reference sequence). In DNA form, the CDR3 reads TGTGCCAGCAGCTTAGCACCAGGCTACGAGCAGTACTTC. Translation gives CASSLAPGYEQYF.

This clone was picked up a small number of times. This chain links TRBV28 with TRBJ2-1; D possibly corresponds to TRBD1 (5 bases). The CDR3 runs 12 residues. V was trimmed by 5 bases and J by 5 bases, leaving 7 bases between them. Germline V gene lookup returns CDR1 MDHEN and CDR2 SYDVKM. The CDR3 sequence: CASSQGDNEQFF. The CDR3 region has the DNA TGTGCCAGCAGTCAGGGTGACAATGAGCAGTTCTTC.

This chain links TRBV9 with TRBJ1-2; no definite D call. The V gene's germline CDR1 is SGDLS and CDR2 YYNGEE. V was shortened by 1 base and J by 1 base, with 8 bases between the two germline ends. The CDR3 is 14 amino acids. CDR3 protein: CASSVSIFNYGYTF. Here the CDR3 DNA reads TGTGCCAGCAGCGTATCTATCTTTAACTATGGCTACACCTTC.

The chain has TRBV7-9 and TRBJ1-2; D unresolved. Trimming took 1 base from V and 4 from J, leaving 10 bases between them. The CDR3 has 14 amino acids. The V gene's germline CDR1 is SEHNR and CDR2 FQNEAQ (reference sequence). As DNA, the CDR3 is TGTGCCAGCAGCTTAGAGTCCACTCTCTATGGCTACACCTTC. This encodes CASSLESTLYGYTF.

The chain is built from TRBV11-3 and TRBJ2-3, with 9 bases identical to TRBD2. V gave up 2 bases and J gave up 2 bases; unmatched junction bases: 5. CDR3 length equals 16 residues. CDR1 and CDR2 from the germline V gene are SGHNT and YENEEA. The CDR3 loop reads CASSLYASGATDTQYF. The CDR3 region has the DNA TGTGCCAGCAGCTTATACGCTAGCGGGGCCACAGATACGCAGTATTTT.

This chain uses TRBV9 with TRBJ2-3; no definite D call. The CDR3 totals 11 residues. V was shortened by 6 bases and J by 7 bases, with 9 bases between the two germline ends. Germline V CDR1 and CDR2: SGDLS, YYNGEE. This CDR3 is CASTRGNTQYF. In nucleotides, the CDR3 is TGTGCCAGCACTCGAGGTAATACGCAGTATTTT.

The gene calls are TRBV29-1 and TRBJ2-7; TRBD2 matches 10 bases. V lost 4 bases and J lost 2; bases outside the gene matches: 5. Germline V lookup: CDR1 SQVTM, CDR2 ANQGSEA. This CDR3 is 14 amino acids long. CDR3 sequence (DNA): TGCAGCGTTGGAAGCGGGAGGGCCCCCTACGAGCAGTACTTC. Residues: CSVGSGRAPYEQYF.

The CDR3 DNA reads as TGTGCCAGCAGCTATAATCGAGGCCATAGGCCCCAAGAGACCCAGTACTTC. This translates into CASSYNRGHRPQETQYF. The chain carries TRBV5-4 and TRBJ2-5; D is ambiguous. Trimming took off 3 bases at V and 1 base at J, with 19 bases between the two ends. The CDR3 is 17 amino acids. Germline V gene lookup returns CDR1 SGHNT and CDR2 YYREEE (reference sequence).

The genes are TRBV27 and TRBJ2-7; 10 bases map to TRBD2. Per germline, CDR1 MNHEY and CDR2 SMNVEV (reference sequence). This CDR3 is built from 17 residues. Trimming took 4 bases from V and 8 from J; bases not matched to a gene: 17. In DNA, the CDR3 is TGTGCCAGCAGTTCACCTTCCTCTAGCGGGAGAGGTTCAAAGCAGTACTTC. Amino acid sequence: CASSSPSSSGRGSKQYF.

J is TRBJ2-2 and V is TRBV29-1, with 9 bases that match TRBD2. The V segment lost 6 bases and the J segment 5 bases; nucleotides outside the gene matches: 7. CDR3 length: 14 amino acids. Germline loops: CDR1 SQVTM, CDR2 ANQGSEA. In nucleotides, the CDR3 is TGCAGCGTCGATAGCGGGGGCCAGACCGGGGAGCTGTTTTTT. Translating gives CSVDSGGQTGELFF.

In its sample, this clone was seen a few times. The chain has TRBV18 and TRBJ2-7; D might be TRBD2 (6 bases). CDR3 length equals 13 residues. The germline gives CDR1 KGHSH, CDR2 LQKENI. V was shortened by 3 bases and J by 3 bases, with 9 bases between the two germline ends. The chain's CDR3 is CASSPSGLYEQYF. The DNA for the CDR3 is TGTGCCAGCTCACCCAGCGGGCTCTACGAGCAGTACTTC.

The chain uses TRBV5-1 and TRBJ1-6; D ambiguous. CDR1 SGHRS and CDR2 YFSETQ come from the germline V gene. The CDR3 runs to 15 residues. The V gene lost 0 bases and the J gene lost 9 bases, with 13 bases spanning the gap. The CDR3 region is CASSLVGGRVSPLHF. CDR3 DNA: TGCGCCAGCAGCTTGGTAGGAGGGAGGGTTTCACCCCTCCACTTT.

In DNA, the CDR3 is TGTGCCAGCAGCTTCCCCGGGACAGGGACCCGCCGGGCCGCTGAAGCTTTCTTT. Amino acid sequence: CASSFPGTGTRRAAEAFF. The chain employs TRBV7-8 and TRBJ1-1; 9 bases line up with TRBD1. The V gene's germline CDR1 is SGHVS and CDR2 FQNEAQ. With 3 bases clipped from V and 6 bases from J, the junction kept 17 bases outside the gene matches. The CDR3 has 18 amino acids.

This clone has just one count. The rearrangement links TRBV19 to TRBJ2-5; D is unclear. V was pared by 5 bases and J by 0 bases, with 19 bases between. Per germline, CDR1 LNHDA and CDR2 SQIVND (reference sequence). This CDR3 region has 17 residues. Here the CDR3 DNA reads TGTGCCAGTAGTCGACCAGACTCATCCTCGTACCAAGAGACCCAGTACTTC. As protein: CASSRPDSSSYQETQYF.

The chain joins TRBV9 to TRBJ2-7, with D tentatively TRBD2 (5 bases). The CDR3 is made up of 15 amino acids. The germline V and J ends were trimmed by 4 bases and 3 bases, with 17 bases remaining between them. The germline gives CDR1 SGDLS, CDR2 YYNGEE. As DNA, the CDR3 is TGTGCCAGCAGCTTAACCGGACTGGCGGACTACGAGCAGTACTTC. As protein: CASSLTGLADYEQYF.

This clone was detected ten times or more. Other DNA sequences in the same sample also yield this CDR3. The V and J genes are TRBV30 and TRBJ1-5, with a possible D match to TRBD1 (5 bases). The ends were cut back, 2 bases at V and 5 bases at J, with 10 bases in the middle. Germline V lookup: CDR1 GTSNPN, CDR2 SVGIG (reference sequence). The length of the CDR3 is 13 residues. The CDR3: CAWSPGGDQPQHF. CDR3 sequence (DNA): TGTGCCTGGAGTCCGGGGGGGGATCAGCCCCAGCATTTT.

The chain recombines TRBV6-5 with TRBJ2-2, with D possibly TRBD2 on 5 matching bases. CDR3 length: 15 amino acids. CDR1 MNHEY and CDR2 SVGAGI come from the germline V gene. The germline V and J ends were trimmed by 2 bases and 6 bases, with 13 bases remaining between them. The CDR3 protein is CASSYARAWAGELFF. The CDR3 nucleotides are TGTGCCAGCAGTTACGCGCGGGCCTGGGCCGGGGAGCTGTTTTTT.

The chain links TRBV6-6 to TRBJ1-4; D possibly corresponds to TRBD1 (5 bases). The CDR3 loop spans 13 amino acids. The germline V and J ends were trimmed by 8 bases and 5 bases, with 12 bases remaining between them. Per germline, CDR1 MNHNY and CDR2 SVGAGI (reference sequence). CDR3 region: CASSMQGNEKLFF. The CDR3, as DNA: TGTGCCAGCTCTATGCAGGGAAATGAAAAACTGTTTTTT.

This clone was detected once. The chain joins TRBV7-6 to TRBJ2-4; 12 bases match TRBD2. Germline assignment: CDR1 SGHVS and CDR2 FNYEAQ. Trimming cost V 5 bases and J 8 bases; bases outside gene matches: 7. CDR3 length: 15 residues. CDR3 bases: TGTGCCAGCAGCCGTACTAGCGGGAGGCGGGACATTCAGTACTTC. Translated: CASSRTSGRRDIQYF.

This chain uses TRBV7-3 with TRBJ1-1; tentatively, D is TRBD1 (6 bases). The V end was cut by 4 bases, the J end by 4 bases, with 10 bases between. CDR1 and CDR2 from the germline V gene are SGHTA and FQGTGA. The CDR3 spans 13 residues. CDR3 coding DNA: TGTGCCAGCAGCTCTCAGGGGAGCACTGAAGCTTTCTTT. Amino acid sequence: CASSSQGSTEAFF.

The chain couples TRBV7-9 to TRBJ1-1; 7 bases map to TRBD1. The length of the CDR3 is 14 residues. Looked up from germline, CDR1 is SEHNR and CDR2 is FQNEAQ (reference sequence). The J segment lost 6 bases and the V segment lost 5 bases, leaving 9 bases of the junction unmatched. CDR3 in DNA: TGTGCCAGCAGCCCTCGGGGGCAGGGGGCTGAAGCTTTCTTT. It codes for CASSPRGQGAEAFF.

The CDR3 loop reads CAWTPIRPGGGYEQYF. In nucleotides, the CDR3 is TGTGCCTGGACTCCCATTAGGCCAGGGGGTGGCTACGAGCAGTACTTC. The chain is built from TRBV30 and TRBJ2-7; 7 bases fit TRBD1. The CDR3 runs to 16 residues. After removal of 4 bases from V and 3 bases from J, the junction contained 15 bases not matched to a gene. CDR1 and CDR2 (germline): GTSNPN, SVGIG (reference sequence).

The chain is built from TRBV23-1 and TRBJ1-2; D is unclear. TRBV23-1 is placed among ORFs of uncertain function. The germline V and J ends were trimmed by 2 bases and 4 bases, with 11 bases remaining between them. This CDR3 is 14 amino acids long. The CDR3 sequence is CASSQTGWSYGYTF. The CDR3 DNA reads TGCGCCAGCAGTCAAACCGGTTGGAGCTATGGCTACACCTTC.

The chain links TRBV30 to TRBJ2-2; D perhaps matches TRBD2 (5 bases). This CDR3 region has 11 residues. V lost 2 bases and J lost 7, with 5 bases in between. Germline loops: CDR1 GTSNPN, CDR2 SVGIG (reference sequence). CDR3 nucleotides: TGTGCCTGGAGTACTAGCGGGGAGCTGTTTTTT. Its protein is CAWSTSGELFF. Complete variable domain (other parts from reference TRBV30 and TRBJ2-2): SQTIHQWPATLVQPVGSPLSLECTVEGTSNPNLYWYRQAAGRGLQLLFYSVGIGQISSEVPQNLSASRPQDRQFILSSKKLLLSDSGFYLCAWSTSGELFFGEGSRLTVL.

J is TRBJ2-5 and V is TRBV5-1, with D possibly TRBD2 on 5 matching bases. Germline lookup yields CDR1 SGHRS and CDR2 YFSETQ. The CDR3 contains 13 residues. The ends were cut back, 3 bases at V and 7 bases at J, with 13 bases in the middle. CDR3 amino acids: CASSWSEAGTQYF. Written as DNA, the CDR3 is TGCGCCAGCAGCTGGAGCGAGGCGGGGACCCAGTACTTC.